The clone carrying this T cell receptor (beta chain) was picked up one time. The germline gives CDR1 LGHDT, CDR2 YNNKEL (reference sequence). V was clipped by 2 bases and J by 0 bases, with 14 bases between them. The CDR3 is 17 residues long. The source of the sample is a study of blood T cell repertoires in COVID-19. Overall study context: Acute and convalescent COVID-19 specimens originated in the United States, Italy and Spain.

Clones were read by immunoSEQ multiplex PCR, and TCRdb kept only the in-frame ones, dropping some. This table has over 70,000 clones, 82% appearing once. The chain carries TRBV3-1 (or the pseudogene TRBV3-2) and TRBJ1-3; D ambiguous. This receptor was taken from a woman aged 60-75 years with acute or convalescent COVID-19. Sequenced material: peripheral blood. CDR3 protein: CASSQSGRQRSGNTIYF. The CDR3 DNA sequence: TGTGCCAGCAGCCAAAGCGGACGCCAACGCTCTGGAAACACCATATATTTT.